Presented here are 8 T cell receptor beta chains from one specimen sequenced in a study of T cell clusters in autoimmune cytopenias. Multiplex touch-down PCR amplified TRB using TRB-A and TRB-B pools in one tube. From the multiplex PCR reads, TCRdb lists one entry per CDR3 protein and no DNA. The sample table includes around 4,400 distinct CDR3 sequences. TRB amplification used 250 ng of peripheral blood genomic DNA. Specimen: peripheral blood. The receptors shown here come from a human donor with an autoimmune cytopenia or autoimmune hepatitis (not recorded which).

This clonotype is large by frequency. The chain combines TRBV19 with TRBJ2-4; TCRdb outputs TRBD1, but without DNA this stays unchecked. Germline V gene sequence: CDR1 LNHDA, CDR2 SQIVND (reference sequence). The CDR3 contains 14 residues. The CDR3 reads CASSIDGTGFIQYF. Together with reference TRBV19 and TRBJ2-4, the CDR3 gives the full variable domain: DGGITQSPKYLFRKEGQNVTLSCEQNLNHDAMYWYRQDPGQGLRLIYYSQIVNDFQKGDIAEGYSVSREKKESFPLTVTSAQKNPTAFYLCASSIDGTGFIQYFGAGTRLSVL.

This chain links TRBV5-1 with TRBJ2-3; there is no DNA to check the TCRdb D call of TRBD2. The CDR3 contains 16 residues. Germline V lookup: CDR1 SGHRS, CDR2 YFSETQ. The CDR3 loop is CASSLRPSGSLDTQYF.

The chain joins TRBV6-6 to TRBJ1-3; no DNA is available, so the TRBD1 call from TCRdb remains unchecked. The CDR3 length is 14 residues. Germline V gene data show CDR1 as MNHNY and CDR2 as SVGAGI (reference sequence). CDR3 region: CAEGTNVSGNTIYF.

This clonotype is classed as large by frequency. The V and J genes are TRBV11-1 and TRBJ2-2; the TCRdb D gene call, TRBD1, has no DNA to confirm it. This CDR3 region has 17 residues. Germline V gene data show CDR1 as SGHAT and CDR2 as FQDESV (reference sequence). The CDR3 protein is CASSRGFRVSGTGELFF.

The V and J genes are TRBV20-1 and TRBJ2-1. The CDR3 extends over 12 amino acids. Germline CDR1 is DFQATT and CDR2 is SNEGSKA (reference sequence). This CDR3 reads CSASGLSNEQFF.

The CDR3 reads CSVDSLPPTGSPYNEQFF. V usage is TRBV29-1 and J usage is TRBJ2-1; TCRdb proposes TRBD1, but this gene call is untestable without DNA. This CDR3 comprises 18 residues. From germline, CDR1 is SQVTM and CDR2 ANQGSEA.

Considering frequency, this clonotype is medium-sized. This chain joins TRBV29-1 and TRBJ1-4; TCRdb lists TRBD1, though no DNA is available to test this call. There are 12 residues in the CDR3. CDR1 is SQVTM, CDR2 ANQGSEA, per germline. CDR3 in amino acids: CGAKPTNEKLFF. The variable domain in full, completed from reference TRBV29-1 and TRBJ1-4, reads SAVISQKPSRDICQRGTSLTIQCQVDSQVTMMFWYRQQPGQSLTLIATANQGSEATYESGFVIDKFPISRPNLTFSTLTVSNMSPEDSSIYLCGAKPTNEKLFFGSGTQLSVL.

The CDR3 sequence is CASSISTGRAFF. The gene calls are TRBV19 and TRBJ1-1; the TCRdb call, TRBD1, lacks DNA for checking. Germline lookup yields CDR1 LNHDA and CDR2 SQIVND (reference sequence). The CDR3 is 12 residues long.